This record covers a single TCR beta chain. Its specificity is not known. The data belong to a study of OX40 agonist ivuxolimab in advanced cancers. Study information: It was ivuxolimab, an agonistic anti-OX40 (CD134) antibody, that patients were treated with. Three patients showed partial responses: one hepatocellular carcinoma and two cutaneous melanoma cases. General study findings and limits: The mean number of expanded clones was higher in CD8+ T cells than in CD4+.

Blood sampling took place at baseline, cycle 4 day 1, and cycle 7 day 1. Generated by immunoSEQ multiplex PCR, the TCRdb table keeps only in-frame clones and is missing some. The table lists around 69,000 clones, 85% of them singletons, with about 3.4% in the top ten. Germline loops: CDR1 ENHRY, CDR2 SYGVKD. The CDR3 has 14 amino acids. The V gene end was trimmed by 5 bases and the J gene end by 4 bases; junction bases not matched to a gene: 3. The specimen comprised CD4+ or CD8+ T cells sorted from blood, sampled in a trial of the OX40 agonist ivuxolimab. This receptor was obtained from an adult with an advanced solid tumor such as melanoma, head and neck, liver or kidney cancer. This chain uses TRBV10-3 with TRBJ1-3, with 9 positions matching TRBD1. CDR3: CAISPQGAGNTIYF. The CDR3 DNA is TGTGCCATCAGTCCACAGGGGGCGGGAAACACCATATATTTT.